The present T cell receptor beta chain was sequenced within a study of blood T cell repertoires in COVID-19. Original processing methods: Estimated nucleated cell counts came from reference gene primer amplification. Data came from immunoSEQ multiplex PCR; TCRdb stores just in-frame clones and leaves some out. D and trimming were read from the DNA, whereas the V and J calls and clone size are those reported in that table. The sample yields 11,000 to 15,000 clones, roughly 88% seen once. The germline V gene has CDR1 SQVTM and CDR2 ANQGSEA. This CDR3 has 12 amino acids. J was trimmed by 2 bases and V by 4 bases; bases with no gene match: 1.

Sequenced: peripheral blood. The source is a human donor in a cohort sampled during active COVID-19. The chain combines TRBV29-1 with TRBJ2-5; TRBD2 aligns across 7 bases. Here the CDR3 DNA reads TGCAGCGTTGCGCGGGGGCAAGAGACCCAGTACTTC. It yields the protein CSVARGQETQYF.